The 29 T cell receptor beta chains below all came from one sample that was sequenced in a study of cytomegalovirus exposure and HLA in healthy donors. With 60 Vbeta and 13 Jbeta primers, the PCR was carried out. The protocol was immunoSEQ multiplex PCR, while the TCRdb copy is restricted to in-frame clones and leaves out a portion. The data hold some 140,000 clones, with 65% to 80% observed a single time. Sequenced material: PBMCs. These receptors originate from a man aged 35-49 years in good health and CMV-seronegative.

The chain employs TRBV5-1 and TRBJ1-6; D uncertain. Trimming took 4 bases from V and 0 from J, leaving 8 bases between them. The CDR3 sequence is 15 residues long. The germline CDR1 and CDR2 sequences are SGHRS and YFSETQ. The CDR3 is CASSPLSSYNSPLHF. DNA of the CDR3: TGCGCCAGCAGCCCCCTGAGCTCCTATAATTCACCCCTCCACTTT.

The sample holds one count of this clone. The chain couples TRBV6-6 to TRBJ2-7, with D hard to call. CDR1 MNHNY and CDR2 SVGAGI come from the germline V gene (reference sequence). This CDR3 spans 13 amino acids. V was cut by 5 bases and J by 2 bases, with 10 bases left in between. The CDR3 region is CASSPLQAYEQYF. CDR3 nucleotides: TGTGCCAGCAGTCCCCTTCAGGCCTACGAGCAGTACTTC.

The chain carries TRBV6-1 and TRBJ1-2; D might be TRBD1 (5 bases). CDR1 and CDR2 from the germline V gene are MNHNS and SASEGT. This CDR3 is 18 amino acids long. V lost 3 bases, J lost 7 bases, and 27 bases lay in between. DNA of the CDR3: TGTGCCAGCAGTGATATGACTCCATCCATCGCAGGGCAGGGTGGCTACACCTTC. This codes for CASSDMTPSIAGQGGYTF.

This clone was recorded a few times. The chain joins TRBV28 to TRBJ2-5, with D perhaps TRBD1 (5 bases). The CDR3 has 13 residues. V was pared by 3 bases and J by 4 bases, with 9 bases between. Germline V gene lookup returns CDR1 MDHEN and CDR2 SYDVKM. In nucleotides, the CDR3 is TGTGCCAGCAGTTTCCCAGGGTCAGAGACCCAGTACTTC. It translates to CASSFPGSETQYF.

The J gene is TRBJ2-7, the V gene TRBV27; a possible D gene is TRBD1 (6 bases). V was trimmed by 5 bases and J by 10 bases, leaving 18 bases between them. Germline values: CDR1 MNHEY, CDR2 SMNVEV (reference sequence). The CDR3 is 13 amino acids. CDR3 loop: CASSIGTKIRQYF. In nucleotides, the CDR3 is TGTGCCAGCAGTATCGGGACAAAAATTCGCCAGTACTTC.

The chain joins TRBV2 to TRBJ2-7; 9 positions agree with TRBD1. The CDR3 totals 15 residues. Germline V gene lookup returns CDR1 SNHLY and CDR2 FYNNEI. V lost 7 bases to trimming and J lost 2 bases; unmatched junction nucleotides: 9. The CDR3 DNA is TGTGCCAGCACGACGGGACAGGGTTCGACCTACGAGCAGTACTTC. It is translated as CASTTGQGSTYEQYF.

V and J are TRBV28 and TRBJ1-4; D ambiguous. V lost 6 bases and J 6 bases, leaving 17 bases between the germline ends. The CDR3 spans 15 residues. CDR1 is MDHEN and CDR2 is SYDVKM in the germline V gene. Written as DNA, the CDR3 is TGTGCCAGCAGACCTTCCGGCGGGGATCATGAAAAACTGTTTTTT. Residues: CASRPSGGDHEKLFF.

The sample holds one count of this clone. The genes are TRBV19 and TRBJ2-3; D is possibly TRBD1 (5 bases). The CDR3 totals 15 residues. In germline, CDR1 is LNHDA, CDR2 SQIVND (reference sequence). Trimming took 6 bases from V and 1 from J, leaving 14 bases between them. CDR3 in DNA: TGTGCCAGTAGATCTGGTGGGGCCGGCACAGATACGCAGTATTTT. It codes for CASRSGGAGTDTQYF.

V is TRBV7-8 and J is TRBJ1-1, with D uncertain. The CDR3 contains 14 residues. Between the trimmed V and J ends, which lost 4 bases and 5 bases, there was a span of 14 bases. Germline lookup yields CDR1 SGHVS and CDR2 FQNEAQ. CDR3 nucleotide sequence: TGTGCCAGCAGCTCCATCTGGGCAGAGACTGAAGCTTTCTTT. It is translated as CASSSIWAETEAFF. The complete variable domain, with remaining parts taken from reference TRBV7-8 and TRBJ1-1, reads GAGVSQSPRYKVAKRGQDVALRCDPISGHVSLFWYQQALGQGPEFLTYFQNEAQLDKSGLPSDRFFAERPEGSVSTLKIQRTQQEDSAVYLCASSSIWAETEAFFGQGTRLTVV.

This clone was found a few times. The V and J genes are TRBV10-3 and TRBJ1-4, with D tentatively TRBD1 (6 bases). Trimming shortened V by 10 bases and J by 8 bases, and 14 bases separated the two germline ends. This CDR3 spans 12 amino acids. CDR1 is ENHRY and CDR2 is SYGVKD in the germline V gene. The CDR3 DNA reads as TGTGCCAGTCAGGGGTCGGGAGAAAAACTGTTTTTT. Protein product: CASQGSGEKLFF.

The sample holds one count of this clone. This chain uses TRBV28 with TRBJ2-7; tentatively, D is TRBD2 (6 bases). Trimming stripped 3 bases from V and 0 bases from J, with 12 bases between. CDR1 and CDR2 from the germline V gene are MDHEN and SYDVKM. CDR3 length: 15 amino acids. DNA for the CDR3: TGTGCCAGCAGTTTCGTAGCGGACCCCTCCTACGAGCAGTACTTC. This gives the protein CASSFVADPSYEQYF.

J is TRBJ2-1 and V is TRBV29-1; TRBD1 agrees at 7 bases. Per the germline V gene, CDR1 is SQVTM and CDR2 is ANQGSEA. V dropped 7 bases and J dropped 4; count of bases not matched to a gene: 13. CDR3 size: 15 residues. The CDR3 nucleotides are TGCAGCGGAGCCAAGGGACAGACGGATTACAATGAGCAGTTCTTC. The encoded protein is CSGAKGQTDYNEQFF.

V gene TRBV6-1 combines with J gene TRBJ1-2; 7 positions agree with TRBD1. Germline CDR1 is MNHNS and CDR2 is SASEGT. This CDR3 is 15 amino acids long. Trimming at V came to 7 bases and at J to 4 bases, leaving 12 bases not matched to a gene. The CDR3: CASTPETGPGYGYTF. CDR3 sequence (DNA): TGTGCCAGCACTCCCGAGACAGGGCCCGGCTATGGCTACACCTTC.

This clone was counted a single time. The chain joins TRBV25-1 to TRBJ2-1; TRBD1 agrees at 8 bases. The V and J ends lost 1 base and 2 bases, in that order; junction bases with no gene match: 7. The CDR3 has 17 residues. Looked up from germline, CDR1 is MGHDK and CDR2 is SYGVNS. The CDR3 DNA is TGTGCCAGCAGTGAATCCCCCGGGACAGGAGCCTACAATGAGCAGTTCTTC. This encodes CASSESPGTGAYNEQFF.

This clone was recorded once. The chain uses TRBV7-6 and TRBJ2-7; TRBD1 agrees at 7 bases. From germline, CDR1 is SGHVS and CDR2 FNYEAQ. J gave up 3 bases and V 0 bases, and 8 bases lay outside the gene matches. The CDR3 spans 16 residues. In DNA form, the CDR3 reads TGTGCCAGCAGCTTAGCAAACAGGGGCCGGGGCTACGAGCAGTACTTC. Amino acids: CASSLANRGRGYEQYF.

The rearrangement uses TRBV4-3 and TRBJ2-2; D ambiguous. The V gene's germline CDR1 is LGHNA and CDR2 YSLEER. Trimming stripped 0 bases from V and 5 bases from J, with 7 bases between. The CDR3 runs to 14 residues. CDR3 bases: TGCGCCAGCAGCCAAGAGGGCCGGACCGGGGAGCTGTTTTTT. Protein sequence: CASSQEGRTGELFF.

The chain recombines TRBV4-3 with TRBJ1-2, with a weak D call TRBD1 (5 bases). Germline V gives CDR1 LGHNA, CDR2 YSLEER. The CDR3 length is 14 residues. The V gene lost 1 base and the J gene lost 2 bases, with 8 bases spanning the gap. This CDR3 reads CASSQVAGNYGYTF. DNA for the CDR3: TGCGCCAGCAGCCAAGTCGCAGGGAACTATGGCTACACCTTC.

V and J are TRBV27 and TRBJ1-4; 12 nucleotides align to TRBD1. CDR1 and CDR2 (germline): MNHEY, SMNVEV (reference sequence). CDR3 length: 17 residues. The V gene end was trimmed by 0 bases and the J gene end by 11 bases; junction bases not matched to a gene: 10. The CDR3, as DNA: TGTGCCAGCAGTTTATCGGGGGGACAGGGGGCGTGGAGCAAACTGTTTTTT. Protein sequence: CASSLSGGQGAWSKLFF.

The rearrangement uses TRBV6-1 and TRBJ1-1; 7 bases fit TRBD1. The CDR3 loop spans 14 amino acids. Germline CDR1 reads MNHNS; CDR2 reads SASEGT. V dropped 3 bases and J dropped 8; count of bases not matched to a gene: 9. The CDR3: CASSEVGTAGEAFF. The CDR3 nucleotides read TGTGCCAGCAGTGAGGTAGGGACAGCTGGCGAAGCTTTCTTT.

The chain couples TRBV7-2 to TRBJ2-7; D gene uncertain. The germline V and J ends were trimmed by 1 base and 0 bases, with 7 bases remaining between them. The CDR3 has 14 amino acids. CDR1 and CDR2 (germline): SGHTA, FQGNSA. The CDR3 nucleotides are TGTGCCAGCAGCTTAGGGCCCAGCTCCTACGAGCAGTACTTC. This sequence encodes CASSLGPSSYEQYF.

This clone was observed a single time. The V call is TRBV7-2, the J call TRBJ1-2; D is undetermined. The CDR3 is 12 amino acids. The germline V and J ends were trimmed by 1 base and 4 bases, with 4 bases remaining between them. Looked up from germline, CDR1 is SGHTA and CDR2 is FQGNSA. The CDR3 DNA reads as TGTGCCAGCAGCTTAGGCAGCTATGGCTACACCTTC. Protein: CASSLGSYGYTF. Supplemented by reference TRBV7-2 and TRBJ1-2, the full variable domain reads GAGVSQSPSNKVTEKGKDVELRCDPISGHTALYWYRQSLGQGLEFLIYFQGNSAPDKSGLPSDRFSAERTGGSVSTLTIQRTQQEDSAVYLCASSLGSYGYTFGSGTRLTVV.

The J gene is TRBJ2-7, the V gene TRBV7-2, with 9 bases that match TRBD2. The CDR3 covers 17 residues. V was clipped by 2 bases and J by 6 bases; unmatched bases: 14. The germline V gene has CDR1 SGHTA and CDR2 FQGNSA. CDR3 residues: CASSLYPMSGGSVEQYF. Written as DNA, the CDR3 is TGTGCCAGCAGCTTATATCCAATGAGCGGGGGGTCCGTCGAGCAGTACTTC.

This clone occurred a few times. The chain carries TRBV30 and TRBJ1-4; D may be TRBD1 (5 bases). The CDR3 contains 13 residues. The germline V gene encodes CDR1 GTSNPN and CDR2 SVGIG (reference sequence). V was cut by 5 bases and J by 7 bases, with 14 bases left in between. CDR3 nucleotides: TGTGCCTGGGAGACTCAGGGTAGTGAAAAACTGTTTTTT. Translating it yields CAWETQGSEKLFF.

This chain links TRBV5-1 with TRBJ1-2, with TRBD1 identical over 9 bases. This CDR3 is built from 15 residues. The V gene's germline CDR1 is SGHRS and CDR2 YFSETQ. With V trimmed by 4 bases and J by 4 bases, 8 bases remained unmatched. This CDR3 is CASSLEDRGGYGYTF. CDR3 DNA sequence: TGCGCCAGCAGCCTGGAGGACAGGGGCGGCTATGGCTACACCTTC. The variable domain in full, with the rest retrieved from reference TRBV5-1 and TRBJ1-2, is KAGVTQTPRYLIKTRGQQVTLSCSPISGHRSVSWYQQTPGQGLQFLFEYFSETQRNKGNFPGRFSGRQFSNSRSEMNVSTLELGDSALYLCASSLEDRGGYGYTFGSGTRLTVV.

V gene TRBV2 combines with J gene TRBJ2-3; D perhaps matches TRBD2 (6 bases). V lost 3 bases and J lost 0, with 7 bases in between. Germline CDR1 is SNHLY and CDR2 is FYNNEI. CDR3 length: 14 amino acids. The CDR3: CASSELASTDTQYF. For the CDR3, the DNA is TGTGCCAGCAGTGAGCTAGCGAGCACAGATACGCAGTATTTT.

Turning to this clone: A junction end diverges from the germline sequence, so it may reflect a read error. The V call is TRBV11-3, the J call TRBJ2-7; possibly TRBD1 for D (6 bases). This CDR3 comprises 12 residues. Per the germline V gene, CDR1 is SGHNT and CDR2 is YENEEA. CDR3 sequence (DNA): TGTGCCTGCAGGACAGACACCTACGAGCAGTACTTC. Amino acid sequence: CACRTDTYEQYF.

The gene calls are TRBV6-1 and TRBJ2-7; 8 bases line up with TRBD1. The V gene end was trimmed by 4 bases and the J gene end by 5 bases; junction bases not matched to a gene: 10. The CDR3 extends over 15 amino acids. Germline loops: CDR1 MNHNS, CDR2 SASEGT. This CDR3 is CASSAQGAREDEQYF. DNA of the CDR3: TGTGCCAGCAGTGCCCAGGGGGCGCGTGAGGACGAGCAGTACTTC.

CDR3 loop: CASSYTTGTDQPQHF. The CDR3 coding sequence is TGTGCCAGCAGTTACACGACAGGGACGGATCAGCCCCAGCATTTT. The chain couples TRBV6-5 to TRBJ1-5; 7 nucleotides agree with TRBD1. V was clipped by 2 bases and J by 5 bases; unmatched bases: 6. The CDR3 spans 15 residues. Germline V gives CDR1 MNHEY, CDR2 SVGAGI.

The rearrangement joins TRBV10-3 to TRBJ2-7; 10 bases fit TRBD1. V lost 8 bases and J lost 6; bases outside the gene matches: 7. CDR3 size: 13 residues. CDR1 and CDR2 from the germline V gene are ENHRY and SYGVKD. This CDR3 reads CAIGTGVRGEQYF. The CDR3 nucleotides are TGTGCCATCGGGACAGGGGTACGCGGCGAGCAGTACTTC.